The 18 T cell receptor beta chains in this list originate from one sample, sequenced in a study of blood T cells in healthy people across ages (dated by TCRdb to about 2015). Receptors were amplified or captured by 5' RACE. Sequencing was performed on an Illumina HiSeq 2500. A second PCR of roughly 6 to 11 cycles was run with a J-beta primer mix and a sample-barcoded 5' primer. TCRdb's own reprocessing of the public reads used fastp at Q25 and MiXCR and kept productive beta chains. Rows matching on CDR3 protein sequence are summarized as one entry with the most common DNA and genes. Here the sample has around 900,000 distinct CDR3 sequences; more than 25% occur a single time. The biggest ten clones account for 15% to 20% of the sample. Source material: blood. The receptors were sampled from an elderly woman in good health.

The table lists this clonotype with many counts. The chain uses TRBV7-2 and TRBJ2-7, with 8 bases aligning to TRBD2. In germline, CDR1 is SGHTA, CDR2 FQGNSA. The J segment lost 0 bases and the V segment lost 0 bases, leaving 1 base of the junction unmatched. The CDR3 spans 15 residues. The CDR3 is CASSLARGASYEQYF. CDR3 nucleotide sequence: TGTGCCAGCAGCTTAGCGCGGGGGGCCTCCTACGAGCAGTACTTC.

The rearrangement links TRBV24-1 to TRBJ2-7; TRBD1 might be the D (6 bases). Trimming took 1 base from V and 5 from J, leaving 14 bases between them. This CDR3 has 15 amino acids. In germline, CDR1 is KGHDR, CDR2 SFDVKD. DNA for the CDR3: TGTGCCACCAGTGATTTCCGGCAGGGGTACGACGAGCAGTACTTC. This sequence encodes CATSDFRQGYDEQYF.

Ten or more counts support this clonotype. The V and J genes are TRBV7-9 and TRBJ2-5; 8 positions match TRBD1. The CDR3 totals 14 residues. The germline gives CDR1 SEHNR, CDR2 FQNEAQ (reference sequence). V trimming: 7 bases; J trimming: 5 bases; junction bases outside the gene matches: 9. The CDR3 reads CASKTDRVGETQYF. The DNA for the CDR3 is TGTGCCAGCAAGACGGACAGGGTTGGGGAGACCCAGTACTTC.

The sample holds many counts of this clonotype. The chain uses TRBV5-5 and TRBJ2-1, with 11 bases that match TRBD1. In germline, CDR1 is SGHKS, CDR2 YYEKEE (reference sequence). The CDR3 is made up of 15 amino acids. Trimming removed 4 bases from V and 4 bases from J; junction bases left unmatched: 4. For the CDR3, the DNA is TGTGCCAGCAGCCCGGACAGGGGGCTTTACAATGAGCAGTTCTTC. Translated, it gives CASSPDRGLYNEQFF.

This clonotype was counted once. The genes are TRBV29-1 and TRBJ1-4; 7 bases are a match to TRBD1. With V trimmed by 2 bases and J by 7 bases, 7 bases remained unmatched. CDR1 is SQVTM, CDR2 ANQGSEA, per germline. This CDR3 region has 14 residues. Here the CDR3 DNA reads TGCAGCGTTGAAACAGGGGTAGGGGGTGAAAAACTGTTTTTT. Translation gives CSVETGVGGEKLFF. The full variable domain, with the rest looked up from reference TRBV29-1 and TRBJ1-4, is SAVISQKPSRDICQRGTSLTIQCQVDSQVTMMFWYRQQPGQSLTLIATANQGSEATYESGFVIDKFPISRPNLTFSTLTVSNMSPEDSSIYLCSVETGVGGEKLFFGSGTQLSVL.

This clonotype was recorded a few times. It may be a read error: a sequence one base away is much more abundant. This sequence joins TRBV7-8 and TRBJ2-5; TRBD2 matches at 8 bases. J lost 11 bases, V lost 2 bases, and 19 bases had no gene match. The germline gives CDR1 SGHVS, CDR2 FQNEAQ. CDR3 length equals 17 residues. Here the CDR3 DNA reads TGTGCCAGCAGCTTATCTCCGGGGGGGACTTTTCCCAATGAGCAGTACTTC. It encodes CASSLSPGGTFPNEQYF.

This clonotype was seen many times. CDR3: CASKRGSDTQYF. The CDR3 DNA follows: TGTGCCAGCAAAAGGGGATCAGATACGCAGTATTTT. The chain uses TRBV12-3 or TRBV12-4 and TRBJ2-3; weak D call: TRBD1 (5 bases). Trimming left V 7 bases short and J 4 bases short, with 9 bases between. This CDR3 is 12 amino acids long.

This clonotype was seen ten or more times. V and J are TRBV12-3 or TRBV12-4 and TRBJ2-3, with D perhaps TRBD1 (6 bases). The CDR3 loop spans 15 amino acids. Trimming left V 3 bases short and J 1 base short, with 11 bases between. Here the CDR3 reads CASSFSPGGTDTQYF. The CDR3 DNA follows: TGTGCCAGCAGTTTCTCTCCAGGGGGCACAGATACGCAGTATTTT.

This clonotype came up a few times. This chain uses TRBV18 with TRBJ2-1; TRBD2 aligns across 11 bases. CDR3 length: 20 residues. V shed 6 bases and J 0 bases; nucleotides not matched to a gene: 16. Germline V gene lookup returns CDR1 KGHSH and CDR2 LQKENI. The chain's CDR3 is CASSRGASGGTMSSYNEQFF. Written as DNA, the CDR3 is TGTGCCAGCTCCCGGGGGGCTAGCGGGGGGACGATGAGCTCCTACAATGAGCAGTTCTTC.

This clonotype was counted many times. DNA for the CDR3: TGTGCCAGCAGCCAAGATACAGGGATCGGCTACACCTTC. Its protein product is CASSQDTGIGYTF. The chain recombines TRBV14 with TRBJ1-2, with TRBD1 as a possible D gene (6 bases). Trimming removed 0 bases from V and 8 bases from J, with 10 bases in between. This CDR3 is 13 amino acids long. Germline V CDR1 and CDR2: SGHDN, FVKESK.

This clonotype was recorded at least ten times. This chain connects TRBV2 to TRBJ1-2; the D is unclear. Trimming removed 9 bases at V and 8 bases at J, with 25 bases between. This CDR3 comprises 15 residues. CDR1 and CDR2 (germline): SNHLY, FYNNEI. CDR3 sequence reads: CASREFPGLSEGYTF. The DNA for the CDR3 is TGTGCCAGTCGAGAATTCCCGGGCCTTTCGGAGGGCTACACCTTC.

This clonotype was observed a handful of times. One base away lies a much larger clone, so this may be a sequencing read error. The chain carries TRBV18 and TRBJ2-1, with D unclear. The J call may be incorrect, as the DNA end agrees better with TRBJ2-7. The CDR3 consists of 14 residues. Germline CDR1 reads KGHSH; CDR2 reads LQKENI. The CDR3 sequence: CASSKPDTYNEQYF. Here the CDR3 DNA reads TGTGCCAGCTCGAAGCCAGACACTTACAATGAGCAGTACTTC.

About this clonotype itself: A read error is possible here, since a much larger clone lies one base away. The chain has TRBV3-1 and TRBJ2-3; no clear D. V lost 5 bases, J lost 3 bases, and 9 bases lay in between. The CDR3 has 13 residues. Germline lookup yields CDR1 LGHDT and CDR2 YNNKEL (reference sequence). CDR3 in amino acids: CASSFGRTDTQYF. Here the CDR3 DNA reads TGTGCCAGCAGCTTCGGACGGACAGATACGCAGTATTTT.

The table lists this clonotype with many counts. The CDR3 bases are TGCAGCGTTGAAGGGGAAGGGAGCGGACGCACAGATACGCAGTATTTT. Amino acids: CSVEGEGSGRTDTQYF. The chain joins TRBV29-1 to TRBJ2-3; a weak D match, TRBD2 (5 bases). The CDR3 is made up of 16 amino acids. Trimming stripped 1 base from V and 1 base from J, with 15 bases between. The germline CDR1 and CDR2 sequences are SQVTM and ANQGSEA.

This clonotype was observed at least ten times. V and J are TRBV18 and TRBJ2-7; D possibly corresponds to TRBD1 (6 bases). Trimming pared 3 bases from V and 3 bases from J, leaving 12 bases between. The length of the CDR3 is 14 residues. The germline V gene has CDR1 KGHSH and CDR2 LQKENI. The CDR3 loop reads CASSPSQGYYEQYF. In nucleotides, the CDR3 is TGTGCCAGCTCACCGTCACAGGGTTACTACGAGCAGTACTTC.

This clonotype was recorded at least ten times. CDR3 in amino acids: CASSQAETGYGYTF. CDR3 nucleotide sequence: TGCGCCAGCAGCCAAGCAGAGACAGGCTATGGCTACACCTTC. J is TRBJ1-2 and V is TRBV4-3, with D possibly being TRBD1 (6 bases). The CDR3 covers 14 residues. V dropped 1 base and J dropped 4 bases, with 10 bases sitting between them. Germline lookup yields CDR1 LGHNA and CDR2 YSLEER.

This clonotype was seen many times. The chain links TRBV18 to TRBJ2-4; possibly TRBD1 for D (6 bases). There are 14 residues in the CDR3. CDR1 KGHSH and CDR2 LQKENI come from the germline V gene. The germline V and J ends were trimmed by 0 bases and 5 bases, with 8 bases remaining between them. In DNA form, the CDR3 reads TGTGCCAGCTCACCACCGACAGGAGAAAACATTCAGTACTTC. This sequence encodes CASSPPTGENIQYF.

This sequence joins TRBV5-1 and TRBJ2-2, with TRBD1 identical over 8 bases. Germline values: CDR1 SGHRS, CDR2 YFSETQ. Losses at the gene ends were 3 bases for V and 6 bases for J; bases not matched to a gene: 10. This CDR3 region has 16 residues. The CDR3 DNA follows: TGCGCCAGCAGCTCCCAAGACAGGGGAAACTCCGGGGAGCTGTTTTTT. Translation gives CASSSQDRGNSGELFF.